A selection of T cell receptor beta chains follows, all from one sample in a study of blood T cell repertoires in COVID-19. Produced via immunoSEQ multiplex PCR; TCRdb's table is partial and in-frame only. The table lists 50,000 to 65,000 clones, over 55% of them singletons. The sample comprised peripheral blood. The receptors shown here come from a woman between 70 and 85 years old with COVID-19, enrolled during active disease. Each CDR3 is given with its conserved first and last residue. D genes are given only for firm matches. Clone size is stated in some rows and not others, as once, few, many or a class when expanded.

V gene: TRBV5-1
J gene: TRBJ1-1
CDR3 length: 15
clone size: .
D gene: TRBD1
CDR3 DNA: TGCGCCAGCAGAAGGACAGGGGGCGACGGGGCTGAAGCTTTCTTT
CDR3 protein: CASRRTGGDGAEAFF

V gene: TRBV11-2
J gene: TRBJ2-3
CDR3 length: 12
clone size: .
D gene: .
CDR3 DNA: TGTGCCAGCAGCCCGCCGGGGTATACGCAGTATTTT
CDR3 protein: CASSPPGYTQYF

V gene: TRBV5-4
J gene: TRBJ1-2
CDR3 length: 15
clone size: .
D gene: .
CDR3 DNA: TGTGCCAGCAGCATCGAACCAGGGGTGGACTATGGCTACACCTTC
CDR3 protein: CASSIEPGVDYGYTF

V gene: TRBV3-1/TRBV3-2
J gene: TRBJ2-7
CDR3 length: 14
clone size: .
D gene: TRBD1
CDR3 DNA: TGTGCCAGCACCCCCTCCGGGACAGGGGTCGAGCAGTACTTC
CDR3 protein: CASTPSGTGVEQYF

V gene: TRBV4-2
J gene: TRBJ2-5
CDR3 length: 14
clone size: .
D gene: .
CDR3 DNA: TGTGCCAGCAGCCAAGCTGGGGCAGGAGAGACCCAGTACTTC
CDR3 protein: CASSQAGAGETQYF

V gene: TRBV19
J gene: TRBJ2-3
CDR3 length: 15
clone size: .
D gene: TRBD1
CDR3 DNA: TGTGCCAGTAGTGCCTTGGACAGGGTCACAGATACGCAGTATTTT
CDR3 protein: CASSALDRVTDTQYF

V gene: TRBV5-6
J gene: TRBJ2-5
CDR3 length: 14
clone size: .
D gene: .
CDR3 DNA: TGTGCCAGCAGCTTGTTTGGCGGGGTGGCGGGCCAGTACTTC
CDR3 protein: CASSLFGGVAGQYF

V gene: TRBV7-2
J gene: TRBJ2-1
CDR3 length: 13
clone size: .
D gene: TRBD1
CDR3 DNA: TGTGCCAGCAGCAGGACAGGTAACAATGAGCAGTTCTTC
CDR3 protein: CASSRTGNNEQFF

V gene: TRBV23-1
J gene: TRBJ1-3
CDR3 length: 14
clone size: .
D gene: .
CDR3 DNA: TGCGCCACCGGGGGAGGACACCCTAGAAACACCATATATTTT
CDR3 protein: CATGGGHPRNTIYF

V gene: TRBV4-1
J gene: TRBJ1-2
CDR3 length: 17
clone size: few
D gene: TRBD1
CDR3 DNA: TGCGCCAGCAGCCAGCCAGGACAGGCCTACGGGGGCGGAGGCTACACCTTC
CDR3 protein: CASSQPGQAYGGGGYTF

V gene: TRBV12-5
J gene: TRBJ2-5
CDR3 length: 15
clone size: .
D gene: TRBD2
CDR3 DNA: TGTGCTAGTGGTTTGGACGGGACTAGCCGTGAGACCCAGTACTTC
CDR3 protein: CASGLDGTSRETQYF

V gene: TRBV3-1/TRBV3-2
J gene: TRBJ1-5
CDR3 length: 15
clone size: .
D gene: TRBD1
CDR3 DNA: TGTGCCAGCAGCCAGGAAACAGGGGGTGAACAGCCCCAGCATTTT
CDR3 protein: CASSQETGGEQPQHF

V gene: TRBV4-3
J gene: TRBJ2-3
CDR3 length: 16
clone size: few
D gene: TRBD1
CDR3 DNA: TGCGCCAGCAGCCAAGATCGGGGACAGGGGGCAGATACGCAGTATTTT
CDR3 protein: CASSQDRGQGADTQYF

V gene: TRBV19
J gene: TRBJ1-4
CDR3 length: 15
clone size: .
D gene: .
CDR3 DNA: TGTGCCAGCCGGGGGAGGTTTGCAACTAATGAAAAACTGTTTTTT
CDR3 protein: CASRGRFATNEKLFF

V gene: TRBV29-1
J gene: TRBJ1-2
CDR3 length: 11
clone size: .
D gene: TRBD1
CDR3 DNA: TGCAGCGTGGACAGGGAATATGGCTACACCTTC
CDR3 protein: CSVDREYGYTF

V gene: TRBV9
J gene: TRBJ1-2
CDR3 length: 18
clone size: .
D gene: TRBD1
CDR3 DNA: TGTGCCAGCAGCGGAAGTAGACTGGGACAGGGGGCGAACTATGGCTACACCTTC
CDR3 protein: CASSGSRLGQGANYGYTF

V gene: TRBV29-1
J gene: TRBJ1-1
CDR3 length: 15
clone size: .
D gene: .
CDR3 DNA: TGCAGCGTCCAGGTAGGGACATCCGGAAACACTGAAGCTTTCTTT
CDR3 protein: CSVQVGTSGNTEAFF

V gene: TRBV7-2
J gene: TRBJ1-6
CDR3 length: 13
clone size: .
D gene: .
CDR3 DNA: TGTGCCAGCAGCCGCGCGATTGAGTCACCCCTCCACTTT
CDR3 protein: CASSRAIESPLHF

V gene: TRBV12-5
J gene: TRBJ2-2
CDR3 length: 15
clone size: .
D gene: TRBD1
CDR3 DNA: TGTGCTAGTGGAGCCGACAGGGGGCTTGGCGGGGAGCTGTTTTTT
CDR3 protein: CASGADRGLGGELFF

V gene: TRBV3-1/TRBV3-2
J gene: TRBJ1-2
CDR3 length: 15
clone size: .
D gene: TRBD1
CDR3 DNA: TGTGCCAGCAGCACAGGGGCGGCAGGGCACTATGGCTACACCTTC
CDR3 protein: CASSTGAAGHYGYTF

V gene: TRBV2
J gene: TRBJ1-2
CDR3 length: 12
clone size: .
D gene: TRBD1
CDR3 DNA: TGTGCCAGCAGCCCCGACAGGGACGGCTACACCTTC
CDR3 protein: CASSPDRDGYTF

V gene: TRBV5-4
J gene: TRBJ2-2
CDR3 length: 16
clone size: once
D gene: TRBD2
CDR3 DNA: TGTGCCAGCAGCTTGGCTCTAGCGGGTAACACCGGGGAGCTGTTTTTT
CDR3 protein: CASSLALAGNTGELFF

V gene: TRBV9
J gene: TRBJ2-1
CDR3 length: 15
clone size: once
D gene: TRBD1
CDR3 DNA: TGTGCCAGCAGCGTAGAACAGGGGGGTTCCAATGAGCAGTTCTTC
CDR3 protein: CASSVEQGGSNEQFF

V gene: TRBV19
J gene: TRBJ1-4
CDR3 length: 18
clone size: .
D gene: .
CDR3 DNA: TGTGCCAGTACCCACGCCAGGGGCCGCGATGCAACTAATGAAAAACTGTTTTTT
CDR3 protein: CASTHARGRDATNEKLFF

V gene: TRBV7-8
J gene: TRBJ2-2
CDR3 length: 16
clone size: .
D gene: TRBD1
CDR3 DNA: TGTGCCAGCAGCTTGCGTGGGACAGTCAACACCGGGGAGCTGTTTTTT
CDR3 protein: CASSLRGTVNTGELFF

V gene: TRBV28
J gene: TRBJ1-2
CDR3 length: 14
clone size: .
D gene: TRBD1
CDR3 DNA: TGTGCCAGCAGCTTGGGACAGGGGAACTATGGCTACACCTTC
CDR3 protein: CASSLGQGNYGYTF

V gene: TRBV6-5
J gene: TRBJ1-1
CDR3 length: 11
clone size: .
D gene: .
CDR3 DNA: TGTGCCAGCAGCGTGAACACTGAAGCTTTCTTT
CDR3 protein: CASSVNTEAFF

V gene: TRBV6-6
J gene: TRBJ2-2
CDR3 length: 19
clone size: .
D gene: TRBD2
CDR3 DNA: TGTGCCAGCAGTCATACTAGCGGGAGAAAGTATGGGGCTACCGGGGAGCTGTTTTTT
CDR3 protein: CASSHTSGRKYGATGELFF

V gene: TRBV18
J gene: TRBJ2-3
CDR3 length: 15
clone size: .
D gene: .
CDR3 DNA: TGTGCCAGCTCACCACTACAGGGCCGACCAGATACGCAGTATTTT
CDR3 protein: CASSPLQGRPDTQYF

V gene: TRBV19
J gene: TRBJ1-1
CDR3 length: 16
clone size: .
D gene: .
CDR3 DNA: TGTGCCAGTAGTATAGCAGGGTTCCGTTTAAACACTGAAGCTTTCTTT
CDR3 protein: CASSIAGFRLNTEAFF

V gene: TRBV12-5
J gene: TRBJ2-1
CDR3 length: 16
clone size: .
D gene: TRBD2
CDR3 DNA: TGTGCTAGTGGTTTGGTAATAGCGGGAGGTGAGGGTGAGCAGTTCTTC
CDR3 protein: CASGLVIAGGEGEQFF

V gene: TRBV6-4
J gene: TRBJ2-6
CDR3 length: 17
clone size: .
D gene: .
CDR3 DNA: TGTGCCAGCAGTGTGGACAGTCGGCTCTCTGGGGCCAACGTCCTGACTTTC
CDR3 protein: CASSVDSRLSGANVLTF

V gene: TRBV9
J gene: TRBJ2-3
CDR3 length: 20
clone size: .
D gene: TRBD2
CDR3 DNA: TGTGCCAGCAGCGTAGATCCGAGCGGGGCGACCGTCTCTAGCACAGATACGCAGTATTTT
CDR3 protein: CASSVDPSGATVSSTDTQYF

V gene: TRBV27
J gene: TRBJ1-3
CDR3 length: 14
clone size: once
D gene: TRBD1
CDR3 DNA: TGTGCCAGCCGCTCAGACAGGGGTGAAAACACCATATATTTT
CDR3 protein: CASRSDRGENTIYF

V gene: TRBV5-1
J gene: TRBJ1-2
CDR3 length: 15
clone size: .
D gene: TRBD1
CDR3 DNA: TGCGCCAGCAGCTTGGGAGGACAGGGAGACTATGGCTACACCTTC
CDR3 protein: CASSLGGQGDYGYTF

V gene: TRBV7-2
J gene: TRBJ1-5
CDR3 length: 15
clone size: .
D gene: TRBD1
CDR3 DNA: TGTGCCAGCAGCCCGGACAGGGCAGGCAATCAGCCCCAGCATTTT
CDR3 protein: CASSPDRAGNQPQHF

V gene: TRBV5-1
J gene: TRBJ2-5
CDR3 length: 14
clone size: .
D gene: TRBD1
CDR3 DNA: TGCGCCACCAAGGCTTGGACAGGGGGGGAGACCCAGTACTTC
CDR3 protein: CATKAWTGGETQYF

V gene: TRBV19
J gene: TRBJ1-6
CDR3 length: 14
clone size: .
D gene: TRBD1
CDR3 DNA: TGTGCCAGTAGCGACAGGGACTATAATTCACCCCTCCACTTT
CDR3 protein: CASSDRDYNSPLHF

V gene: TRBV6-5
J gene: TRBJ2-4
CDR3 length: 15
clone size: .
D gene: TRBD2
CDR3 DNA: TGTGCCAGCAAGCCACAGGTGGGACTAAGCGACATTCAGTACTTC
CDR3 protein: CASKPQVGLSDIQYF

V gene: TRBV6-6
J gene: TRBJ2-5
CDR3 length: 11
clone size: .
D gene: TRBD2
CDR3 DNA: TGTGCCAGCAGTTACGACCGGGAGGAGTACTTC
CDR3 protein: CASSYDREEYF

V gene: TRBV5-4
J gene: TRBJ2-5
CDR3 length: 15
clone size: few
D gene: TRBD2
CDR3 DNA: TGTGCCAGCAGCTTGGACCTAGCGGGAGGAGAGACCCAGTACTTC
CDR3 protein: CASSLDLAGGETQYF

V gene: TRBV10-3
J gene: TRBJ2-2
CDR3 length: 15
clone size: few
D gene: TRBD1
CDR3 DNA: TGTGCCATCAGTGAGTCGGGACAGGGGACCGGGGAGCTGTTTTTT
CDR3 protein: CAISESGQGTGELFF

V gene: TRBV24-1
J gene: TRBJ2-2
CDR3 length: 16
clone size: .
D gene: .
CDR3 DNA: TGTGCCACCAGTGAGGGGGGACAGTCGAACACCGGGGAGCTGTTTTTT
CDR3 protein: CATSEGGQSNTGELFF

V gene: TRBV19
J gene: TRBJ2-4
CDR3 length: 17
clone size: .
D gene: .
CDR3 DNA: TGTGCCAGTAGTCTAGAACACAGGTCGCTAGCCAAAAACATTCAGTACTTC
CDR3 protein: CASSLEHRSLAKNIQYF

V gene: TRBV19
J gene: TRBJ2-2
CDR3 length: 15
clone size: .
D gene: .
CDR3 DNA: TGTGCCAGTAGTATGCGGGGGCTTCACACCGGGGAGCTGTTTTTT
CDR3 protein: CASSMRGLHTGELFF

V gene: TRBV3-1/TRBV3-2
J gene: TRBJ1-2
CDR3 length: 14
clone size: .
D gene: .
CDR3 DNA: TGTGCCAGCAGCCCCCGGACAGACCGAGATGGCTACACCTTC
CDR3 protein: CASSPRTDRDGYTF

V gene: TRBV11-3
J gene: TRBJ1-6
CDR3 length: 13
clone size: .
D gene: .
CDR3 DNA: TGTGCCAGCAGCTTAGACGAGGATTCACCCCTCCACTTT
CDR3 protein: CASSLDEDSPLHF